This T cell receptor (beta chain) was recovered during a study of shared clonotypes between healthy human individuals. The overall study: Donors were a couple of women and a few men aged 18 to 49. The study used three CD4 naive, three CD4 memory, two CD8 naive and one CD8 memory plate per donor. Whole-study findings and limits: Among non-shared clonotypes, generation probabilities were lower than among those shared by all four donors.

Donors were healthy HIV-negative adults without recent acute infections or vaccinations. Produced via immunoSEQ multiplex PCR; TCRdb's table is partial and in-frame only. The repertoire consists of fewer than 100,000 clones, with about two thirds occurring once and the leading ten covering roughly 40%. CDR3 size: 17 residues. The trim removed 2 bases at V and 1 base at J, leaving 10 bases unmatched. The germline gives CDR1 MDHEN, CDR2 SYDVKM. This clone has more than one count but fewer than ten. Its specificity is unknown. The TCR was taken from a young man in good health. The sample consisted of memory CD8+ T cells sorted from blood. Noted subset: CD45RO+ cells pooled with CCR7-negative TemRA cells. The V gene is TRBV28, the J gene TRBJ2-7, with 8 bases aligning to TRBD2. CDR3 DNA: TGTGCCAGCAGTTTAAAACTAGCGGATTGGTTTTCCTACGAGCAGTACTTC. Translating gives CASSLKLADWFSYEQYF.